Sequencing of this T cell receptor beta chain was carried out in a study of tumor-infiltrating lymphocytes in primary liver carcinoma. Study-wide points: Significantly larger top-250-clone fractions were found in tumors than in blood (p = 0.039).

With about 470 ng total RNA as template and a constant-region primer, TCR beta cDNA was made. Investigators got TCR beta libraries out of three nested multiplex PCR rounds, done with slightly modified ARM-PCR. It was with TRBV1-TRBV30 forward primers and a C-beta reverse primer that the first two PCR rounds were run, at roughly 11 cycles each. TCRdb processed the multiplex PCR reads anew with MiXCR; each CDR3 protein has one entry. This table has around 71,000 distinct CDR3 sequences, 71% appearing once. Germline loops: CDR1 LGHNA, CDR2 YNFKEQ. The CDR3 is 15 amino acids. The V gene lost 0 bases and the J gene lost 3 bases, with 12 bases spanning the gap. Unsorted bulk tissue of about 19-33 mg yielded co-extracted RNA and DNA. No treatment had been given to the patients, who were chronically infected with HBV. Tumor samples all exceeded 75% viable tumor cells. In its sample, this clonotype was seen many times. Its target is unknown.

The chain couples TRBV4-2 to TRBJ2-7; no definite D call. The sample was liver tumor tissue from sampling region 4. Subset of the sample: tumor region T4, right-lateral pole. This receptor was taken from a woman aged 55-70 years with primary liver carcinoma and hepatitis B virus infection. CDR3: CASSQDWQPIYEQYF. CDR3 DNA sequence: TGTGCCAGCAGCCAAGATTGGCAGCCGATCTACGAGCAGTACTTC.